This TCR beta chain was obtained from a study of T cells after yellow fever vaccination. Study results and limitations: Primary-vaccination clones mostly resurfaced post-booster (about 96% CD4, more than 85% CD8). Compared with primary, the secondary response was weaker and peaked at day 5, not 15. The presence of abundant clonotypes contaminating from the bulk population was possible in FACS-sorted repertoires.

One entry per CDR3 protein results from TCRdb running MiXCR on the 5' RACE reads. The sample lists some 560,000 distinct CDR3 sequences, roughly 19% seen once, with roughly an eighth in the top ten. V lost 8 bases and J lost 6, with 5 bases in between. Germline lookup yields CDR1 LNHNV and CDR2 YYDKDF (reference sequence). This CDR3 has 10 amino acids. For this clonotype: Its matching antigen is unknown.

This TCR came from a man aged 25 to 40 who received the YFV17D yellow fever vaccine. The chain has TRBV15 and TRBJ2-1, with D perhaps given as TRBD1 or TRBD2 (5 bases each). The specimen comprised PBMCs, sampled 15 days after the yellow fever booster vaccination. The CDR3 reads CATGGNEQFF. CDR3 sequence (DNA): TGTGCCACCGGGGGCAATGAGCAGTTCTTC. Full variable domain (remainder filled in from reference TRBV15 and TRBJ2-1): DAMVIQNPRYQVTQFGKPVTLSCSQTLNHNVMYWYQQKSSQAPKLLFHYYDKDFNNEADTPDNFQSRRPNTSFCFLDIRSPGLGDTAMYLCATGGNEQFFGPGTRLTVL.